Each of the 17 T cell receptor beta chains below was sequenced from the same sample in a study of CD8+ T cells in alopecia areata. Following RNA extraction, reverse transcription yielded cDNA that acted as the sequencing template. Data came from immunoSEQ multiplex PCR; TCRdb stores just in-frame clones and leaves some out. The sample holds about 140,000 clones, about 54% seen once. The sequencing input was CD4+ T cells sorted from blood. The receptors derive from a human donor in good health.

The chain joins TRBV2 to TRBJ2-7; 11 nucleotides agree with TRBD1. The V gene's germline CDR1 is SNHLY and CDR2 FYNNEI. The CDR3 totals 15 residues. The trim removed 5 bases at V and 4 bases at J, leaving 7 bases unmatched. The CDR3 protein is CASSPRDRGGYEQYF. The CDR3 nucleotides are TGTGCCAGCAGTCCCCGGGACAGGGGGGGTTACGAGCAGTACTTC.

The chain uses TRBV27 and TRBJ2-7; D assignment may be TRBD1 or TRBD2 (5 bases each). Germline CDR1 is MNHEY and CDR2 is SMNVEV (reference sequence). The CDR3 is 14 residues long. Trimming removed 3 bases from V and 3 bases from J, with 12 bases in between. The CDR3 DNA is TGTGCCAGCAGTTTTTTGGGGGACCACTACGAGCAGTACTTC. It is translated as CASSFLGDHYEQYF.

This clone was counted a single time. This rearrangement joins TRBV5-4 to TRBJ1-2; D perhaps matches TRBD1 (6 bases). The CDR3 covers 13 residues. Germline CDR1 is SGHNT and CDR2 is YYREEE (reference sequence). V was clipped by 4 bases and J by 5 bases, with 12 bases between them. CDR3 sequence: CASSPRGGYGYTF. In nucleotides, the CDR3 is TGTGCCAGCAGCCCCAGGGGTGGGTATGGCTACACCTTC.

The table lists this clone with a few counts. CDR3 in DNA: TGCGCCAGCAGCTTAGGACAGCCCACAGATACGCAGTATTTT. Its translation is CASSLGQPTDTQYF. The chain employs TRBV5-1 and TRBJ2-3, with a tentative D call TRBD1 (6 bases). Germline CDR1 SGHRS, CDR2 YFSETQ. V was pared by 2 bases and J by 2 bases, with 9 bases between. The CDR3 loop spans 14 amino acids.

V gene TRBV5-1 combines with J gene TRBJ2-1; D may be TRBD1 (6 bases). CDR3 length equals 11 residues. Per the germline V gene, CDR1 is SGHRS and CDR2 is YFSETQ. The V end lost 5 bases, the J end lost 8 bases, and 8 bases lay between the germline ends. CDR3 region: CASRGAHEQFF. For the CDR3, the DNA is TGCGCCAGCAGGGGGGCCCATGAGCAGTTCTTC.

The rearrangement uses TRBV19 and TRBJ2-7, with D unclear. CDR1 is LNHDA and CDR2 is SQIVND in the germline V gene (reference sequence). The CDR3 has 12 amino acids. Trimming removed 4 bases from V and 6 bases from J, with 10 bases in between. As DNA, the CDR3 is TGTGCCAGTAGTACAAGGAAGTCCGAGCAGTACTTC. This sequence encodes CASSTRKSEQYF.

The J gene is TRBJ1-1, the V gene TRBV28; D remains unclear. With 5 bases removed from V and 5 bases from J, the gap between germline ends came to 12 bases. The CDR3 runs to 13 residues. Per germline, CDR1 MDHEN and CDR2 SYDVKM. CDR3 sequence reads: CASSPPDQTEAFF. DNA for the CDR3: TGTGCCAGCAGTCCCCCGGACCAGACTGAAGCTTTCTTT.

A remark on this clone: Compared with germline, one end of the junction differs, possibly owing to a read error. The V call is TRBV6-6, the J call TRBJ2-7; 11 nucleotides line up with TRBD2. CDR1 and CDR2 (germline): MNHNY, SVGAGI (reference sequence). The CDR3 spans 12 residues. The CDR3 DNA is TGTGCCAGCAGTCACTCGGGACTAGCGGCGTACTTC. It encodes CASSHSGLAAYF.

The chain uses TRBV10-3 and TRBJ2-5; TRBD1 matches 7 bases. The CDR3 consists of 14 residues. V lost 10 bases, J lost 1 base, and 9 bases stayed unmatched. CDR1 is ENHRY, CDR2 SYGVKD, per germline. The CDR3 nucleotides are TGTGCCACCGCAACAGGGGCGAGCCAAGAGACCCAGTACTTC. Protein: CATATGASQETQYF.

The chain joins TRBV9 to TRBJ1-4; D perhaps matches TRBD1 (6 bases). Germline CDR1 reads SGDLS; CDR2 reads YYNGEE. Trimming took off 5 bases at V and 8 bases at J, with 7 bases between the two ends. This CDR3 has 11 residues. The CDR3 nucleotides read TGTGCCAGCAGAGGGGGAGAAAAACTGTTTTTT. The encoded protein is CASRGGEKLFF.

The rearrangement joins TRBV5-1 to TRBJ2-1; TRBD2 aligns across 12 bases. With V trimmed by 4 bases and J by 1 base, 12 bases remained unmatched. The CDR3 consists of 19 residues. Germline-derived CDR1 and CDR2 are SGHRS and YFSETQ. The DNA for the CDR3 is TGCGCCAGCAGCCGGCTAGCGGGAGGGAGCAGTAGTTCCTACAATGAGCAGTTCTTC. As protein: CASSRLAGGSSSSYNEQFF. Combining the CDR3 with reference TRBV5-1 and TRBJ2-1 gives the whole variable domain KAGVTQTPRYLIKTRGQQVTLSCSPISGHRSVSWYQQTPGQGLQFLFEYFSETQRNKGNFPGRFSGRQFSNSRSEMNVSTLELGDSALYLCASSRLAGGSSSSYNEQFFGPGTRLTVL.

This rearrangement joins TRBV25-1 to TRBJ2-1, with 11 positions matching TRBD1. The germline V gene encodes CDR1 MGHDK and CDR2 SYGVNS. There are 16 residues in the CDR3. The V and J ends lost 4 bases and 0 bases, in that order; junction bases with no gene match: 2. The CDR3 DNA sequence: TGTGCCAGCAGTGGGGGACAGGGGGTCTCCTACAATGAGCAGTTCTTC. Protein sequence: CASSGGQGVSYNEQFF.

The V call is TRBV6-5, the J call TRBJ1-1; D might be TRBD1 (5 bases). The V and J ends lost 8 bases and 0 bases respectively, with 10 bases between them. CDR1 is MNHEY and CDR2 is SVGAGI in the germline V gene. CDR3 size: 13 residues. The CDR3 loop reads CASRQLMNTEAFF. The CDR3 nucleotides are TGTGCCAGCCGACAGCTCATGAACACTGAAGCTTTCTTT.

The CDR3 loop is CASSQAAHHQETQYF. The CDR3 DNA reads TGTGCCAGCAGCCAAGCGGCGCATCACCAAGAGACCCAGTACTTC. V is TRBV4-2 and J is TRBJ2-5; the D is unclear. Trimming removed 1 base at V and 0 bases at J, with 9 bases between. The CDR3 totals 15 residues. CDR1 and CDR2 (germline): LGHNA, YNFKEQ.

This clone was observed a handful of times. This chain joins TRBV5-1 and TRBJ2-7; 10 bases line up with TRBD2. This CDR3 contains 15 residues. CDR1 and CDR2 (germline): SGHRS, YFSETQ. Trimming at V came to 0 bases and at J to 4 bases, leaving 4 bases not matched to a gene. The CDR3 spells CASSLDLAGAYEQYF. The DNA for the CDR3 is TGCGCCAGCAGCTTGGATCTAGCGGGAGCTTACGAGCAGTACTTC. Complete variable domain (other parts from reference TRBV5-1 and TRBJ2-7): KAGVTQTPRYLIKTRGQQVTLSCSPISGHRSVSWYQQTPGQGLQFLFEYFSETQRNKGNFPGRFSGRQFSNSRSEMNVSTLELGDSALYLCASSLDLAGAYEQYFGPGTRLTVT.

This clone was counted only a few times. The gene calls are TRBV29-1 and TRBJ2-1; TRBD2 is a possible D gene (5 bases). The CDR3 covers 12 residues. V was cut by 0 bases and J by 6 bases, with 6 bases left in between. In germline, CDR1 is SQVTM, CDR2 ANQGSEA. CDR3: CSVEETSNEQFF. CDR3 nucleotides: TGCAGCGTTGAAGAAACTAGCAATGAGCAGTTCTTC.

This chain uses TRBV10-3 with TRBJ1-1, with D unresolved. Trimming removed 10 bases at V and 1 base at J, with 10 bases between. CDR1 is ENHRY and CDR2 is SYGVKD in the germline V gene. The length of the CDR3 is 12 residues. This CDR3 reads CATRGRNTEAFF. The CDR3 DNA reads TGTGCCACCAGAGGGAGGAACACTGAAGCTTTCTTT.